This TCR beta chain was observed in a study of blood T cell repertoires in COVID-19. As for the study in general: Spain, Italy and the United States supplied samples that represented acute and convalescent COVID-19. T cells, B-cell-depleted T cells, or PBMCs provided the cDNA or gDNA that served as material.

Enrollment of patients from Seattle took place during active infection, with longitudinal follow-up. Authors' data handling: Counts of nucleated cells, estimated from reference gene primer amplification, were obtained. The table came from immunoSEQ multiplex PCR; TCRdb's copy has only in-frame clones and leaves some out. Clone size and V and J calls were adopted from that table, with D and trimming inferred from the DNA. Of 250,000 or so clones detected, over 90% appear once; the ten largest clones hold over 0.8%. Germline V gene sequence: CDR1 MNHEY, CDR2 SMNVEV (reference sequence). V was cut by 3 bases and J by 2 bases, with 8 bases left in between. This CDR3 has 15 amino acids.

The sequence came from a man aged 25 to 40 with COVID-19, enrolled during active disease. The sequencing input was peripheral blood. The genes are TRBV27 and TRBJ2-6; D is ambiguous. CDR3 region: CASSFWAAGANVLTF. In nucleotides, the CDR3 is TGTGCCAGCAGTTTTTGGGCTGCTGGGGCCAACGTCCTGACTTTC. Drawing the rest from reference TRBV27 and TRBJ2-6, the complete variable domain is EAQVTQNPRYLITVTGKKLTVTCSQNMNHEYMSWYRQDPGLGLRQIYYSMNVEVTDKGDVPEGYKVSRKEKRNFPLILESPSPNQTSLYFCASSFWAAGANVLTFGAGSRLTVL.